These 15 T cell receptor beta chains share one sample of origin, sequenced in a study of spatial heterogeneity in lung cancer. This sample's time point: blood at routine non-recurrence follow-up after resection. The input material, whole RNA from tumor, nontumor lung or frozen PBMC, was sequenced unsorted. Using its own MiXCR run on the 5' RACE reads, TCRdb lists one record per CDR3 protein. Counted here are around 110,000 distinct CDR3 sequences, 12% occurring once; the ten biggest clones make up roughly 15%. The sequencing here drew on PBMCs, taken at follow-up. The receptor source for this set is a male donor with early-stage non-small cell lung cancer.

This clonotype was detected ten times or more. The chain links TRBV7-2 to TRBJ2-4, with no clear D. Germline-derived CDR1 and CDR2 are SGHTA and FQGNSA. This CDR3 contains 15 residues. Trimming shortened V by 1 base and J by 8 bases, and 15 bases separated the two germline ends. CDR3: CASSLGRATRDIQYF. Here the CDR3 DNA reads TGTGCCAGCAGCTTAGGAAGAGCAACCCGGGACATTCAGTACTTC.

The V gene is TRBV19, the J gene TRBJ1-2, with unresolved D. V was clipped by 1 base and J by 7 bases, with 7 bases between them. The germline V gene encodes CDR1 LNHDA and CDR2 SQIVND (reference sequence). CDR3 length equals 12 residues. Here the CDR3 reads CASSIGIAGYTF. Written as DNA, the CDR3 is TGTGCCAGTAGTATAGGGATCGCTGGCTACACCTTC.

This clonotype was counted between two and nine times. The chain couples TRBV2 to TRBJ2-6; TRBD1 might be the D (6 bases). With 5 bases removed from V and 4 bases from J, the gap between germline ends came to 9 bases. The CDR3 loop spans 14 amino acids. CDR1 is SNHLY and CDR2 is FYNNEI in the germline V gene. The CDR3 here is CASSTGRGANVLTF. The CDR3 DNA is TGTGCCAGCAGTACAGGGCGCGGGGCCAACGTCCTGACTTTC.

The chain joins TRBV7-2 to TRBJ1-2; D remains ambiguous. The V gene lost 2 bases and the J gene lost 5 bases, with 12 bases spanning the gap. The CDR3 length is 14 residues. The V gene's germline CDR1 is SGHTA and CDR2 FQGNSA. The CDR3 DNA reads as TGTGCCAGCAGCTTACCAGGACGGATGTATGGCTACACCTTC. As protein: CASSLPGRMYGYTF.

This clonotype was recorded at least ten times. The genes are TRBV6-2 or TRBV6-3 and TRBJ2-4; no reliable D call. From germline, CDR1 is MNHEY and CDR2 SVGEGT. V was clipped by 8 bases and J by 5 bases, with 13 bases between them. The CDR3 is 13 residues long. CDR3 DNA: TGTGCCAGCTCTGGAGAAGCAGAAAACATTCAGTACTTC. Translation: CASSGEAENIQYF.

The rearrangement links TRBV4-2 to TRBJ2-7; D is possibly TRBD1 (5 bases). Germline V gene lookup returns CDR1 LGHNA and CDR2 YNFKEQ. The ends were cut back, 0 bases at V and 3 bases at J, with 9 bases in the middle. The CDR3 totals 14 residues. The CDR3 nucleotides read TGTGCCAGCAGCCAAGACAGGGTATTCTACGAGCAGTACTTC. The encoded protein is CASSQDRVFYEQYF.

In its sample, this clonotype was seen a few times. This chain joins TRBV9 and TRBJ1-2, with 7 nucleotides matching TRBD1. Unmatched junction bases numbered 9, after V lost 0 bases and J lost 7 bases. Germline CDR1 and CDR2: SGDLS and YYNGEE. CDR3 length equals 15 residues. CDR3 amino acids: CASSVAGGQVFGYTF. CDR3 DNA: TGTGCCAGCAGCGTAGCCGGCGGACAGGTCTTTGGCTACACCTTC. The whole variable domain, remainder taken from reference TRBV9 and TRBJ1-2, is DSGVTQTPKHLITATGQRVTLRCSPRSGDLSVYWYQQSLDQGLQFLIQYYNGEERAKGNILERFSAQQFPDLHSELNLSSLELGDSALYFCASSVAGGQVFGYTFGSGTRLTVV.

The chain couples TRBV12-3 or TRBV12-4 to TRBJ2-2; the match to TRBD1 covers 11 bases. This CDR3 contains 16 residues. Losses at the gene ends were 4 bases for V and 5 bases for J; bases not matched to a gene: 6. CDR3 bases: TGTGCCAGCAGTTCCCGAGGGACAGGGGGGACCGGGGAGCTGTTTTTT. It encodes CASSSRGTGGTGELFF.

CDR3 coding DNA: TGTGCCGCGACGGGGAACCACCCCACAGATACGCAGTATTTT. This encodes CAATGNHPTDTQYF. The V call is TRBV5-4, the J call TRBJ2-3; weak D call: TRBD2 (5 bases). Trimming pared 10 bases from V and 2 bases from J, leaving 17 bases between. Germline V CDR1 and CDR2: SGHNT, YYREEE (reference sequence). The CDR3 spans 14 residues.

The rearrangement uses TRBV28 and TRBJ1-6; D is unresolved. The CDR3 loop spans 14 amino acids. Trimming pared 7 bases from V and 0 bases from J, leaving 7 bases between. Per the germline V gene, CDR1 is MDHEN and CDR2 is SYDVKM. Written as DNA, the CDR3 is TGTGCCAGCACGGGCTCCTCCTATAATTCACCCCTCCACTTT. Translating gives CASTGSSYNSPLHF.

This clonotype was picked up a small number of times. J is TRBJ2-6 and V is TRBV5-1; tentatively, D is TRBD1 or TRBD2 (5 bases each). The V gene lost 0 bases and the J gene lost 0 bases, with 7 bases spanning the gap. The CDR3 has 16 residues. Germline V gene data show CDR1 as SGHRS and CDR2 as YFSETQ. CDR3 protein: CASSLAGTSGANVLTF. The CDR3 DNA follows: TGCGCCAGCAGCTTGGCCGGGACCTCTGGGGCCAACGTCCTGACTTTC.

This clonotype was seen more than once but under ten times. This sequence joins TRBV6-6 and TRBJ1-6, with a weak D call TRBD1 (6 bases). CDR3 length equals 16 residues. Trimming removed 5 bases at V and 5 bases at J, with 16 bases between. Germline V gene sequence: CDR1 MNHNY, CDR2 SVGAGI (reference sequence). CDR3 in amino acids: CASSQRGRGDNSPLHF. DNA for the CDR3: TGTGCCAGCAGTCAGCGGGGGAGGGGGGATAATTCACCCCTCCACTTT.

This clonotype was found a few times. The chain recombines TRBV4-2 with TRBJ1-5; TRBD1 agrees at 7 bases. Germline values: CDR1 LGHNA, CDR2 YNFKEQ. The CDR3 has 15 amino acids. The junction had 4 bases not matched to a gene; V was cut back by 1 base and J by 4 bases. Written as DNA, the CDR3 is TGTGCCAGCAGCCAAGTGCACAGGGGAAATCAGCCCCAGCATTTT. The encoded protein is CASSQVHRGNQPQHF.

The chain joins TRBV4-1 to TRBJ1-1, with TRBD1 identical over 7 bases. Germline assignment: CDR1 MGHRA and CDR2 YSYEKL. The CDR3 totals 14 residues. V gave up 2 bases and J gave up 4 bases; unmatched junction bases: 4. The CDR3 loop reads CASSQTGASTEAFF. In DNA form, the CDR3 reads TGCGCCAGCAGCCAAACAGGGGCGAGCACTGAAGCTTTCTTT.

This clonotype was seen only a few times. This rearrangement joins TRBV20-1 to TRBJ1-6; TRBD1 might be the D (5 bases). CDR3 length equals 13 residues. V shed 6 bases and J shed 6 bases, with 12 bases lying between them. Germline V gives CDR1 DFQATT, CDR2 SNEGSKA (reference sequence). The CDR3 region is CSAPDRTNSPLHF. The DNA of the CDR3 is TGCAGTGCCCCCGACAGAACTAATTCACCCCTCCACTTT.